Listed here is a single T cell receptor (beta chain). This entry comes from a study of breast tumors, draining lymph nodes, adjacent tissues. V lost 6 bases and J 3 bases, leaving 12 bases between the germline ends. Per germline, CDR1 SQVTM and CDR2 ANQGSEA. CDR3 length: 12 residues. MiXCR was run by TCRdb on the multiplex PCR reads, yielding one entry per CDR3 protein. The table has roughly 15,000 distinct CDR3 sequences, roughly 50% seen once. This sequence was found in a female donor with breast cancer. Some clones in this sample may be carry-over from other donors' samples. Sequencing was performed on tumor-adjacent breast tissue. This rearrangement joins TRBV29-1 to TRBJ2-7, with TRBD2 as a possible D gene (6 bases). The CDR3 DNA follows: TGCAGCGTGCGGGACTTCGGCTACGAGCAGTACTTC. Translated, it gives CSVRDFGYEQYF.